Detailed here is one T cell receptor (beta chain). The antigen remains undetermined. With a J-beta primer mix and a sample-barcoded 5' primer, a second PCR ran about 7 to 12 cycles. TCRdb re-analysed the 5' RACE reads in MiXCR, keeping a single row per CDR3 protein. The sample includes fewer than 2,000,000 distinct CDR3 sequences, about 35% seen only once; the top ten take approximately 10%. This sample is drawn from a study of blood T cells in healthy people across ages. Study results and caveats: Researchers report that TCR beta diversity correlated strongly with naive T cell percentage. No one knew whether donors had CMV, which possibly confounded expanded clonotype changes.

The sample taken for sequencing was blood. The clonotype was recovered from a woman aged 25 to 39 in good health.

The CDR3 coding sequence is TGTGCCAGCAGCCCTGCTAGGATCCCCCGGACAGGGGCCGGAAGCAGCTCCTACAATGAGCAGTTCTTC. Residues: CASSPARIPRTGAGSSSYNEQFF. The rearrangement uses TRBV11-1 and TRBJ2-1, with TRBD1 matching over 9 bases. The CDR3 has 23 amino acids. Germline loops: CDR1 SGHAT, CDR2 FQDESV (reference sequence). Trimming cost V 5 bases and J 0 bases; bases outside gene matches: 26.